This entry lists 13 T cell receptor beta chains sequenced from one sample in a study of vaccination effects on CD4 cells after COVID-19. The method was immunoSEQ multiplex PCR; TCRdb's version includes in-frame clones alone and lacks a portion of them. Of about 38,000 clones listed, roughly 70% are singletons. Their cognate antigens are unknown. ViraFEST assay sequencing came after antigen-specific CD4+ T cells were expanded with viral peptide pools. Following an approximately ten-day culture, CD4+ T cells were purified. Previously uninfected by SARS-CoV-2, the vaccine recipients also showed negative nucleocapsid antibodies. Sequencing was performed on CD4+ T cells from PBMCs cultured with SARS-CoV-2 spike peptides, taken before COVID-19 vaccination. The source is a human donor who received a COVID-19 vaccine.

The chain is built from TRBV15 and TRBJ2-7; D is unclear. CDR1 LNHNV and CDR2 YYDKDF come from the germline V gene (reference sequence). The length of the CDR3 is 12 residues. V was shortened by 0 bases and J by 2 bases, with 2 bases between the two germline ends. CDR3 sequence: CATSRDPYEQYF. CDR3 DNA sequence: TGTGCCACCAGCAGAGACCCCTACGAGCAGTACTTC. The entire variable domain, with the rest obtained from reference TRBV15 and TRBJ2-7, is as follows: DAMVIQNPRYQVTQFGKPVTLSCSQTLNHNVMYWYQQKSSQAPKLLFHYYDKDFNNEADTPDNFQSRRPNTSFCFLDIRSPGLGDTAMYLCATSRDPYEQYFGPGTRLTVT.

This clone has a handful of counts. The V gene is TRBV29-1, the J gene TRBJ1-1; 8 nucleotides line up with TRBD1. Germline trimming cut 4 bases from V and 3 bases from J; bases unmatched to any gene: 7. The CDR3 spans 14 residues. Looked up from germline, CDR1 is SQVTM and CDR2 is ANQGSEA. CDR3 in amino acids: CSVAGQGWYTEAFF. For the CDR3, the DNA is TGCAGCGTTGCTGGACAGGGTTGGTACACTGAAGCTTTCTTT.

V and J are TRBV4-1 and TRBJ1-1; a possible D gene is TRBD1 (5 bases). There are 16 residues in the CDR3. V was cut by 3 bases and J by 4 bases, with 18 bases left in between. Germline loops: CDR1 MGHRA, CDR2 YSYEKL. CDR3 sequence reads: CASSQLGTAKGTEAFF. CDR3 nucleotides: TGCGCCAGCAGCCAGCTCGGGACGGCCAAGGGCACTGAAGCTTTCTTT.

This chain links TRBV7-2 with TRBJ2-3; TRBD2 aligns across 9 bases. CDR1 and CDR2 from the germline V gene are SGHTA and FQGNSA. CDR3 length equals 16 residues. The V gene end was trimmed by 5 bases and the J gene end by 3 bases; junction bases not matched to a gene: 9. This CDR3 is CASSQLGREGTDTQYF. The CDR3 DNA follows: TGTGCCAGCAGCCAACTGGGGCGGGAGGGGACAGATACGCAGTATTTT.

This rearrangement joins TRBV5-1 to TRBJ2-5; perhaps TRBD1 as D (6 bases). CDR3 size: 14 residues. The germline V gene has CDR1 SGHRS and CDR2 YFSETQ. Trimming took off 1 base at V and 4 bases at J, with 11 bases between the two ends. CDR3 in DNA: TGCGCCAGCAGCTTGACAAGCAGGGGAGAGACCCAGTACTTC. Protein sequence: CASSLTSRGETQYF.

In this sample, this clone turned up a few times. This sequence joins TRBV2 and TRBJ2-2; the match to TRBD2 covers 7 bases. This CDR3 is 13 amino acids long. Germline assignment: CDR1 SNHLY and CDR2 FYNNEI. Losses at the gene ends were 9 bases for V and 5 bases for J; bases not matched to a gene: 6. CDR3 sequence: CASFSGGTGELFF. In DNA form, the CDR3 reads TGTGCCAGTTTTTCGGGGGGTACCGGGGAGCTGTTTTTT.

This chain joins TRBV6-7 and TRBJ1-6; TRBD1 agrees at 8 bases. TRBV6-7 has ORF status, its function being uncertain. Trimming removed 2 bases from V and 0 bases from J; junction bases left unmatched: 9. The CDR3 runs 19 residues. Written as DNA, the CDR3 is TGTGCCAGCAGTTACACCCGTCGACAGGGGCGCTCCTATAATTCACCCCTCCACTTT. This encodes CASSYTRRQGRSYNSPLHF.

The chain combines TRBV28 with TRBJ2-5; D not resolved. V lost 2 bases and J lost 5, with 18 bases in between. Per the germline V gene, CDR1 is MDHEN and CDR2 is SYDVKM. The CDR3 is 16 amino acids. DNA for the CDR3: TGTGCCAGCAGTTTACGTTTAGGGCGGCCTCGGGAGACCCAGTACTTC. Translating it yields CASSLRLGRPRETQYF.

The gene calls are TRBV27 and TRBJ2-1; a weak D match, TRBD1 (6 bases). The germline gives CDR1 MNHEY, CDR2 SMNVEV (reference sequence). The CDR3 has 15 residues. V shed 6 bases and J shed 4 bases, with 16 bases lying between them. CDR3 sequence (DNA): TGTGCCAGCAGCCCAGCCAGGGGAGATTACAATGAGCAGTTCTTC. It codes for CASSPARGDYNEQFF.

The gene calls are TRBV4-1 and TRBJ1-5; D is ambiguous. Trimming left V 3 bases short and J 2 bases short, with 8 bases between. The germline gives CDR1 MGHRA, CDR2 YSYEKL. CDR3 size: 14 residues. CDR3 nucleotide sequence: TGCGCCAGCAGCCAGGGATCTGGCAATCAGCCCCAGCATTTT. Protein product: CASSQGSGNQPQHF.

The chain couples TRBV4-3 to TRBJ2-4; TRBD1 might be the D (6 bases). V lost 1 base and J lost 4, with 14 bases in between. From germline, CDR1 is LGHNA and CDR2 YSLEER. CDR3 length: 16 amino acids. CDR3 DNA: TGCGCCAGCAGCCAAGGCCTCCGGGACATGAAAAACATTCAGTACTTC. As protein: CASSQGLRDMKNIQYF.

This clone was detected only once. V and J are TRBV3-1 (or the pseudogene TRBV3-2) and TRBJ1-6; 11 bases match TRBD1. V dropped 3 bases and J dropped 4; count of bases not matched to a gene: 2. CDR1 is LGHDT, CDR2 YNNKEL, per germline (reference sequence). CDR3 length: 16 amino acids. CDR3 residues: CASSQGQGVYNSPLHF. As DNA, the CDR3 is TGTGCCAGCAGCCAGGGACAGGGGGTTTATAATTCACCCCTCCACTTT.

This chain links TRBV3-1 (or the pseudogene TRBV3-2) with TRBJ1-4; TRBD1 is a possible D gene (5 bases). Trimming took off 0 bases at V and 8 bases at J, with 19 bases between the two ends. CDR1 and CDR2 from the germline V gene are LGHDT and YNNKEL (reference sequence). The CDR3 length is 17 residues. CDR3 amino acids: CASSQDPPRVLAEKLFF. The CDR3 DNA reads TGTGCCAGCAGCCAAGATCCGCCCAGGGTTCTGGCGGAAAAACTGTTTTTT.